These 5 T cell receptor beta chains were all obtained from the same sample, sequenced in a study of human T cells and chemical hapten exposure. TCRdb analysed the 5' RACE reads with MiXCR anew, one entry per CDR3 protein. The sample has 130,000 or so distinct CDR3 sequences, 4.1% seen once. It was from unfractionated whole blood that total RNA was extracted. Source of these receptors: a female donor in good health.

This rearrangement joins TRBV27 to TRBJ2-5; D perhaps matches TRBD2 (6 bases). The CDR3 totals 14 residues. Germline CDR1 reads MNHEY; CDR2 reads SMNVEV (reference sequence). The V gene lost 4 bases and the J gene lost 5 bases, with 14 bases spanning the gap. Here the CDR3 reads CASSSLAVGETQYF. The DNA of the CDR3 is TGTGCCAGCAGTTCGTTAGCGGTTGGGGAGACCCAGTACTTC.

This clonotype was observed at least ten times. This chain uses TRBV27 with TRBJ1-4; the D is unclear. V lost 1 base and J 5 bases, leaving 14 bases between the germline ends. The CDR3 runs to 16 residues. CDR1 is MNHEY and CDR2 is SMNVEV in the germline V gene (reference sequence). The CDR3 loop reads CASSLFGRAQNEKLFF. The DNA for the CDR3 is TGTGCCAGCAGTTTATTCGGGAGGGCCCAGAATGAAAAACTGTTTTTT.

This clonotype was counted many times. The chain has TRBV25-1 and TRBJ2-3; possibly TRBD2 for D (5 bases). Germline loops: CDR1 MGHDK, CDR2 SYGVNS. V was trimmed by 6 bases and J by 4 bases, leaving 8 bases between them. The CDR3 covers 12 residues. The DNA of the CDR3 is TGTGCCAGCAGACTAGTATCAGATACGCAGTATTTT. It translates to CASRLVSDTQYF.

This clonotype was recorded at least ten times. In DNA form, the CDR3 reads TGTGCCAGTGGGGGCCCTAGCACAGATACGCAGTATTTT. Translated, it gives CASGGPSTDTQYF. The rearrangement links TRBV19 to TRBJ2-3; a weak D match, TRBD1 (6 bases). The CDR3 extends over 13 amino acids. Germline CDR1 reads LNHDA; CDR2 reads SQIVND (reference sequence). Trimming pared 8 bases from V and 0 bases from J, leaving 9 bases between.

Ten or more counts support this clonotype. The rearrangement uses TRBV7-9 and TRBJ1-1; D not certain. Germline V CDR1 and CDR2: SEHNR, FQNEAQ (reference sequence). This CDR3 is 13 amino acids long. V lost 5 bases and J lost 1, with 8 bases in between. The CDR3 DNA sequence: TGTGCCAGCAGCACAATAAGGAACACTGAAGCTTTCTTT. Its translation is CASSTIRNTEAFF.